The clone carrying this TCR beta chain was recorded a few times. Antigen: not known. This record belongs to a study of molecular identifiers for immune sequencing clone quantification. Study context: Replicates split RNA from approximately 22,000 or 94,000 naive CD8 cells five ways, and the researchers sequenced four portions.

Previously described methods with listed TCR primers produced the bulk TCR libraries. TCRdb used MiXCR to reprocess the PCR reads, holding one entry per CDR3 protein. The data hold a few hundred thousand distinct CDR3 sequences, with roughly 26% observed a single time. Naive CD8 T cells underwent sorting with the CD8+CD4-CCR7+CD45RA+ definition. The length of the CDR3 is 14 residues. Trimming took 9 bases from V and 0 from J, leaving 14 bases between them. Germline V gene sequence: CDR1 LNHDA, CDR2 SQIVND (reference sequence). Study findings and constraints: Clones above 20 RNA copies contained over 97% of effector molecules and under 1% of naive molecules.

Sequenced sample: naive CD8+ T cells from blood, with Jurkat cell RNA spiked in. Subset indicated: FACS-sorted CD8+CD4-CCR7+CD45RA+ naive T cells. This receptor was obtained from a human donor in good health. Some libraries in this study had Jurkat cell RNA spiked in. This chain joins TRBV19 and TRBJ2-5; D unresolved. CDR3 nucleotide sequence: TGTGCCAGCTCATCCTACTTGCACCAAGAGACCCAGTACTTC. Its protein product is CASSSYLHQETQYF. Variable domain in full (rest from reference TRBV19 and TRBJ2-5): DGGITQSPKYLFRKEGQNVTLSCEQNLNHDAMYWYRQDPGQGLRLIYYSQIVNDFQKGDIAEGYSVSREKKESFPLTVTSAQKNPTAFYLCASSSYLHQETQYFGPGTRLLVL.